Here is one T cell receptor beta chain with its context. This sample is part of a study of blood T cell repertoires in COVID-19. Study summary: COVID-19 samples, acute and convalescent, were from the United States, Italy and Spain. The cDNA or gDNA used as material had been derived from T cells, B-cell-depleted T cells, or PBMCs.

Methods used by the authors: Amplification of reference gene primers provided the estimated nucleated cell counts. Profiling relied on immunoSEQ multiplex PCR, and the TCRdb table lists in-frame clones only, not all of them. V, J and clone size are those of that table, while D and trimming were read from the DNA. The table records 85,000 to 130,000 clones, approximately 93% of them present only once. The CDR3 extends over 14 amino acids. CDR1 and CDR2 from the germline V gene are SGHDN and FVKESK. Trimming shortened V by 0 bases and J by 4 bases, and 6 bases separated the two germline ends. This TCR derives from a man between 60 and 75 years old with acute or convalescent COVID-19. The V and J genes are TRBV14 and TRBJ2-2; no firm D call. The source material was peripheral blood. This chain's CDR3 is CASSQDIGTGELFF. CDR3 coding DNA: TGTGCCAGCAGCCAAGATATCGGCACCGGGGAGCTGTTTTTT. Drawing the rest from reference TRBV14 and TRBJ2-2, the complete variable domain is EAGVTQFPSHSVIEKGQTVTLRCDPISGHDNLYWYRRVMGKEIKFLLHFVKESKQDESGMPNNRFLAERTGGTYSTLKVQPAELEDSGVYFCASSQDIGTGELFFGEGSRLTVL.